One sample yielded the 21 T cell receptor beta chains listed below, sequenced in a study of T cells in Graves' hyperthyroidism and ophthalmopathy. RNA transcripts were the template for amplifying TCR beta CDR3 regions. The HTBI primer set drove a first-round RT-PCR of the TCR CDR3. Each CDR3 protein gets one entry after TCRdb re-called the multiplex PCR reads with MiXCR. The sample gives under 250,000 distinct CDR3 sequences, approximately 25% of which show up once; about a third is in the top ten. The sequencing input was blood. These receptors originate from a woman between 40 and 50 years old with Graves' ophthalmopathy.

This clonotype was detected many times. The gene calls are TRBV19 and TRBJ1-5; TRBD1 matches 7 bases. Germline V CDR1 and CDR2: LNHDA, SQIVND (reference sequence). The CDR3 loop spans 14 amino acids. V dropped 10 bases and J dropped 3; count of bases not matched to a gene: 9. The CDR3 region has the DNA TGTGCCACCAGAGACAGGGCTGACAATCAGCCCCAGCATTTT. Its protein is CATRDRADNQPQHF.

In its sample, this clonotype was seen many times. The genes are TRBV28 and TRBJ1-2; D gene ambiguous. The germline V and J ends were trimmed by 6 bases and 5 bases, with 13 bases remaining between them. Germline V gene lookup returns CDR1 MDHEN and CDR2 SYDVKM. This CDR3 is 13 amino acids long. CDR3 sequence (DNA): TGTGCCAGCAGGGGATCATCCTTATATGGCTACACCTTC. It codes for CASRGSSLYGYTF.

Many counts were recorded for this clonotype. This chain links TRBV6-1 with TRBJ1-4; TRBD1 matches at 9 bases. From germline, CDR1 is MNHNS and CDR2 SASEGT. The V segment lost 0 bases and the J segment 0 bases; nucleotides outside the gene matches: 5. The CDR3 runs to 18 residues. As DNA, the CDR3 is TGTGCCAGCAGTGAAGCATCCAGGGACAGGGCAACTAATGAAAAACTGTTTTTT. The encoded protein is CASSEASRDRATNEKLFF.

There are many counts of this clonotype. The rearrangement links TRBV29-1 to TRBJ1-1; no clear D gene. The CDR3 totals 14 residues. CDR1 is SQVTM, CDR2 ANQGSEA, per germline. Trimming pared 4 bases from V and 4 bases from J, leaving 16 bases between. CDR3 coding DNA: TGCAGCGTTGCGGTTAACGATTGGAGCACTGAAGCTTTCTTT. This encodes CSVAVNDWSTEAFF. The full variable domain, in which reference TRBV29-1 and TRBJ1-1 provide the parts outside the CDR3, is SAVISQKPSRDICQRGTSLTIQCQVDSQVTMMFWYRQQPGQSLTLIATANQGSEATYESGFVIDKFPISRPNLTFSTLTVSNMSPEDSSIYLCSVAVNDWSTEAFFGQGTRLTVV.

The rearrangement joins TRBV11-1 to TRBJ1-5, with a tentative D call TRBD1 (6 bases). CDR3 length: 19 residues. Germline V lookup: CDR1 SGHAT, CDR2 FQDESV (reference sequence). V lost 3 bases and J lost 0, with 21 bases in between. Here the CDR3 DNA reads TGTGCCAGCAGCTTTAATCCGGGACATCGACTTTATAGCAATCAGCCCCAGCATTTT. It translates to CASSFNPGHRLYSNQPQHF.

The genes are TRBV28 and TRBJ2-2; D gene unclear. CDR3 size: 14 residues. V was trimmed by 5 bases and J by 5 bases, leaving 12 bases between them. Germline-derived CDR1 and CDR2 are MDHEN and SYDVKM. CDR3 DNA: TGTGCCAGCAGTCCATCCACTGGGACCGGGGAGCTGTTTTTT. Translation: CASSPSTGTGELFF.

Ten or more counts support this clonotype. The rearrangement uses TRBV3-1 and TRBJ2-2; D is uncertain. V lost 1 base and J lost 4, with 4 bases in between. The CDR3 sequence is 13 residues long. Per the germline V gene, CDR1 is LGHDT and CDR2 is YNNKEL (reference sequence). Here the CDR3 DNA reads TGTGCCAGCAGCCAAGTAGGCACCGGGGAGCTGTTTTTT. Translation gives CASSQVGTGELFF.

This chain joins TRBV24-1 and TRBJ2-7, with D maybe TRBD2 (5 bases). Germline values: CDR1 KGHDR, CDR2 SFDVKD. The CDR3 has 13 amino acids. V shed 3 bases and J shed 4 bases, with 9 bases lying between them. Written as DNA, the CDR3 is TGTGCCACCAGTGATCCTGGACTGTACGAGCAGTACTTC. Translated, it gives CATSDPGLYEQYF.

This chain connects TRBV6-5 to TRBJ2-7; possible D gene TRBD2, 7 bases. The CDR3 is made up of 15 amino acids. V shed 0 bases and J shed 3 bases, with 12 bases lying between them. Per germline, CDR1 MNHEY and CDR2 SVGAGI. The CDR3 sequence is CASSYSREGGYEQYF. The CDR3 DNA follows: TGTGCCAGCAGTTACTCGAGGGAGGGGGGCTACGAGCAGTACTTC.

In this sample, this clonotype turned up a few times. The chain has TRBV6-1 and TRBJ1-3; D may be TRBD1 (5 bases). Trimming shortened V by 6 bases and J by 2 bases, and 14 bases separated the two germline ends. Germline V CDR1 and CDR2: MNHNS, SASEGT. CDR3 length: 15 amino acids. The CDR3 DNA reads TGTGCCAGCAGCCGCCCCGGGGGGACTGGAAACACCATATATTTT. This encodes CASSRPGGTGNTIYF.

This chain links TRBV6-1 with TRBJ2-2; no definite D call. V gave up 2 bases and J gave up 5 bases, with 9 bases separating them. This CDR3 has 14 amino acids. CDR1 is MNHNS and CDR2 is SASEGT in the germline V gene. The CDR3 DNA reads as TGTGCCAGCAGTGAATACGCGGTTACCGGGGAGCTGTTTTTT. Protein: CASSEYAVTGELFF.

This clonotype was counted many times. CDR3 amino acids: CASSVHTPGANYGYTF. The CDR3 DNA reads TGCGCCAGCAGCGTACACACACCGGGAGCTAACTATGGCTACACCTTC. V and J are TRBV5-1 and TRBJ1-2, with unresolved D. Trimming took off 4 bases at V and 0 bases at J, with 16 bases between the two ends. This CDR3 is built from 16 residues. The germline V gene has CDR1 SGHRS and CDR2 YFSETQ.

This clonotype was observed many times. The genes are TRBV28 and TRBJ2-5; TRBD2 matches at 11 bases. The length of the CDR3 is 20 residues. V lost 1 base, J lost 5 bases, and 18 bases stayed unmatched. Germline CDR1 MDHEN, CDR2 SYDVKM. The CDR3 loop is CASSLYTPGRVAGGLETQYF. CDR3 sequence (DNA): TGTGCCAGCAGTTTATATACCCCCGGCCGGGTAGCGGGAGGGCTGGAGACCCAGTACTTC.

The table lists this clonotype with many counts. The rearrangement joins TRBV30 to TRBJ1-2, with 9 bases that match TRBD1. Germline assignment: CDR1 GTSNPN and CDR2 SVGIG (reference sequence). The CDR3 spans 14 residues. V trimming: 0 bases; J trimming: 8 bases; junction bases outside the gene matches: 7. The CDR3: CAWSVHRTGEGYTF. The CDR3 region has the DNA TGTGCCTGGAGTGTACATCGGACAGGGGAAGGCTACACCTTC. The complete variable domain, with remaining parts taken from reference TRBV30 and TRBJ1-2, reads SQTIHQWPATLVQPVGSPLSLECTVEGTSNPNLYWYRQAAGRGLQLLFYSVGIGQISSEVPQNLSASRPQDRQFILSSKKLLLSDSGFYLCAWSVHRTGEGYTFGSGTRLTVV.

The rearrangement uses TRBV3-1 and TRBJ2-7; D possibly corresponds to TRBD2 (7 bases). V was pared by 5 bases and J by 3 bases, with 17 bases between. Looked up from germline, CDR1 is LGHDT and CDR2 is YNNKEL (reference sequence). The CDR3 is 15 residues long. The CDR3 DNA reads as TGTGCCAGCAGCGGAGGGGGGGCCTCGAACTACGAGCAGTACTTC. Translation: CASSGGGASNYEQYF.

This clonotype has more than one count but fewer than ten. This chain uses TRBV18 with TRBJ2-1, with D possibly being TRBD2 (6 bases). CDR3 length: 13 amino acids. V lost 0 bases and J lost 7, with 7 bases in between. Germline CDR1 reads KGHSH; CDR2 reads LQKENI. CDR3 in amino acids: CASSPPGGNEQFF. The DNA for the CDR3 is TGTGCCAGCTCACCACCGGGGGGAAATGAGCAGTTCTTC.

This clonotype has a count of ten or more. The chain couples TRBV18 to TRBJ2-7, with D maybe TRBD2 (5 bases). CDR1 and CDR2 (germline): KGHSH, LQKENI. The CDR3 is 13 residues long. The V gene lost 3 bases and the J gene lost 6 bases, with 12 bases spanning the gap. CDR3 loop: CASSPLGGAEQYF. Written as DNA, the CDR3 is TGTGCCAGCTCACCTCTAGGAGGTGCCGAGCAGTACTTC.

This clonotype was detected ten times or more. The V call is TRBV3-1, the J call TRBJ2-2, with 7 bases lining up with TRBD1. V was pared by 2 bases and J by 7 bases, with 10 bases of the junction left unmatched. CDR3 length: 16 amino acids. The germline V gene has CDR1 LGHDT and CDR2 YNNKEL (reference sequence). The CDR3 reads CASSQRTGLGNGELFF. CDR3 coding DNA: TGTGCCAGCAGCCAACGGACAGGCCTAGGGAACGGGGAGCTGTTTTTT.

The sample holds many counts of this clonotype. The rearrangement links TRBV28 to TRBJ2-2; weak D call: TRBD2 (6 bases). The CDR3 length is 18 residues. Germline V CDR1 and CDR2: MDHEN, SYDVKM. Trimming cost V 7 bases and J 4 bases, with 25 bases left between them. CDR3 nucleotide sequence: TGTGCCAGCACCCTTAGATCCGTCGGGAGAATCGGCACCGGGGAGCTGTTTTTT. This translates into CASTLRSVGRIGTGELFF.

This clonotype was observed at least ten times. This sequence joins TRBV7-2 and TRBJ1-1; 7 nucleotides match TRBD1. V shed 4 bases, J shed 5 bases, and the junction held 10 bases outside the gene matches. The V gene's germline CDR1 is SGHTA and CDR2 FQGNSA. The CDR3 extends over 15 amino acids. The CDR3 DNA reads as TGTGCCAGCAGCTCGTCGACAGGGTGGGGGACTGAAGCTTTCTTT. Protein: CASSSSTGWGTEAFF.

This clonotype has a count of ten or more. V and J are TRBV6-5 and TRBJ1-1; 8 positions match TRBD1. Germline V gene data show CDR1 as MNHEY and CDR2 as SVGAGI. Trimming removed 1 base from V and 5 bases from J; junction bases left unmatched: 3. CDR3 length equals 14 residues. The CDR3 reads CASSYLTGATEAFF. Written as DNA, the CDR3 is TGTGCCAGCAGTTACTTGACAGGGGCGACTGAAGCTTTCTTT.